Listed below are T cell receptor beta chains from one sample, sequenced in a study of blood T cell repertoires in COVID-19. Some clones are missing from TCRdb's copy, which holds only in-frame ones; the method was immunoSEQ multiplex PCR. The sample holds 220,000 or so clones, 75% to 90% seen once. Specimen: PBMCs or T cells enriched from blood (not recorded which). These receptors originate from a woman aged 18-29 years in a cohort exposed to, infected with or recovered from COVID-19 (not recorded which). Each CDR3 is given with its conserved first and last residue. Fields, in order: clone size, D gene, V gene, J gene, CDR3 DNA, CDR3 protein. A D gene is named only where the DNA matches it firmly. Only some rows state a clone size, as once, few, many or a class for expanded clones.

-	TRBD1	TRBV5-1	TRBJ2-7	TGCGCCAGCAGCCCTGGACAGGAGGCTGTCGAGCAGTACTTC	CASSPGQEAVEQYF
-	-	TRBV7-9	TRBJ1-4	TGTGCCAGCAGCCTTATAGCAACTAATGAAAAACTGTTTTTT	CASSLIATNEKLFF
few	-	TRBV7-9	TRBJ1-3	TGTGCCAGCAGCCGCCTAGGGGGGGCTGGAAACACCATATATTTT	CASSRLGGAGNTIYF
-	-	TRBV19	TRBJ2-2	TGTGCCAGTAGTACCCCCCTAGAACCCGGGGAGCTGTTTTTT	CASSTPLEPGELFF
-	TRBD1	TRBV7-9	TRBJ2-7	TGTGCCAGCAGCCTCAACCCGGGACAGGGGGAGGAGGAGCAGTACTTC	CASSLNPGQGEEEQYF
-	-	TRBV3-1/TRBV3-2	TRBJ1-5	TGTGCCAGCAGCCAAGGGTCAGTTGGCATTCAGCCCCAGCATTTT	CASSQGSVGIQPQHF
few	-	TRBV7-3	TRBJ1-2	TGTGCCAGCAGCTTATTCGGGGGGTATGGCTACACCTTC	CASSLFGGYGYTF
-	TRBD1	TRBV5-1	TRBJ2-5	TGCGCCAGCAGCTTGGGGTCGACAGGGAACCAAGAGACCCAGTACTTC	CASSLGSTGNQETQYF
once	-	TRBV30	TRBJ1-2	TGTGCCTGGGGTAATATTTACTCGACAGTAGCTAACTATGGCTACACCTTC	CAWGNIYSTVANYGYTF
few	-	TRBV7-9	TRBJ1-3	TGTGCCAGCTCTGGGAGCAAAGTCTCTGGAAACACCATATATTTT	CASSGSKVSGNTIYF
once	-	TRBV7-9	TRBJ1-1	TGTGCCAGCAGCTCCCGGGGGGGGGCTAACTCTGAAGCTTTCTTT	CASSSRGGANSEAFF
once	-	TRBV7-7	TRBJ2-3	TGTGCTAGCAGCCGACTAGGGTCACAGGCAGATACGCAGTATTTT	CASSRLGSQADTQYF
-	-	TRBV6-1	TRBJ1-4	TGTGCCAGCAGTGATTCGGGGATCGATGAAAAACTGTTTTTT	CASSDSGIDEKLFF
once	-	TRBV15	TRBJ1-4	TGTGCCACCAGCAGAGACAGTTCGTATGAAAAACTGTTTTTT	CATSRDSSYEKLFF
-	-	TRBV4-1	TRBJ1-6	TGCGCCAGCAGCCAACATGAAAGAGGTTACCCACCCCTCCACTTT	CASSQHERGYPPLHF
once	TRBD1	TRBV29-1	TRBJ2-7	TGCAGCGTAACCGGGACAGGGGCGTACGAGCAGTACTTC	CSVTGTGAYEQYF
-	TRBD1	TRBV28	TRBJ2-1	TGTGCCAGCAGACCAAGCTTCGACAGGGGGCAGGGTGAGCAGTTCTTC	CASRPSFDRGQGEQFF
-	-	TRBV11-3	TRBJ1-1	TGTGCCAGCAGCTCAACAACAGGAACTGAAGCTTTCTTT	CASSSTTGTEAFF
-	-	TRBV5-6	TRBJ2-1	TGTGCCAGCAGCCTCCTTGGGAGTGAGCAGTTCTTC	CASSLLGSEQFF
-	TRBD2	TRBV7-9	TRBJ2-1	TGTGCCAGCAGTCTGCGGGGGGGCAATGAGCAGTTCTTC	CASSLRGGNEQFF
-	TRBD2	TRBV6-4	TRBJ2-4	TGTGCCAGCAGTGATAATTTTACGCGGGGGGGCTTGTCCAAAAACATTCAGTACTTC	CASSDNFTRGGLSKNIQYF
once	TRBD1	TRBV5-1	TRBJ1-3	TGCGCCAGCAGTTCGCGGATCCAGGGGGCAGGAAACACCATATATTTT	CASSSRIQGAGNTIYF
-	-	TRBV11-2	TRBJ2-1	TGTGCCAGCAGCTTAGATGGCGGGTCAGCCTACAATGAGCAGTTCTTC	CASSLDGGSAYNEQFF
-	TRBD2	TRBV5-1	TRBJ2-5	TGCGCCAGCAGCTTGGAGGGCGGGGGAGAGACCCAGTACTTC	CASSLEGGGETQYF
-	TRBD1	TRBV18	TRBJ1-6	TGTGCCAGCACAGAATTTGCCGGGACAGGTGAAAATTCACCCCTCCACTTT	CASTEFAGTGENSPLHF
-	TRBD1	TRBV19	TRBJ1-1	TGTGCCAGTAGCAGAAACAGGGGGCTTTACACTGAAGCTTTCTTT	CASSRNRGLYTEAFF
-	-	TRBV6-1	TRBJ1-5	TGTGCCAGCAGTGAGTGGGACAAAAGCAATCAGCCCCAGCATTTT	CASSEWDKSNQPQHF
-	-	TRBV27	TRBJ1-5	TGTGCCAGCAGTCTGACGCGACAGGGCAATCAGCCCCAGCATTTT	CASSLTRQGNQPQHF
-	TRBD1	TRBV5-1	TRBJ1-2	TGCGCCAGCAGCCTTAACAGGGGGCTTGACTATGGCTACACCTTC	CASSLNRGLDYGYTF
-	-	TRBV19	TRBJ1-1	TGTGCCAGTAGTCCGGGAGGTGAAGCTTTCTTT	CASSPGGEAFF
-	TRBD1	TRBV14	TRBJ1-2	TGTGCCAGCAGTCCCGACAGGGGATATGGCTACACCTTC	CASSPDRGYGYTF
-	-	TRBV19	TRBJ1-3	TGTGCCAGTAGTATACCTTTATCTGGAAACACCATATATTTT	CASSIPLSGNTIYF
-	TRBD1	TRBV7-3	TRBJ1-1	TGTGCCAGCAGCAACAGGGGATTGGCTGAAGCTTTCTTT	CASSNRGLAEAFF
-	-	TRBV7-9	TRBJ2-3	TGTGCCAGCAGCTTAAACGGTGTGCTAGCAGATACGCAGTATTTT	CASSLNGVLADTQYF
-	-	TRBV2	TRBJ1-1	TGTGCCAGCAGTGAGGCAGGGAACACTGAAGCTTTCTTT	CASSEAGNTEAFF